This TCR beta chain stems from a study of blood T cell repertoires in COVID-19. Across the whole study: COVID-19 samples collected from the United States, Italy and Spain covered acute and convalescent phases. The cDNA or gDNA used as material had been derived from T cells, B-cell-depleted T cells, or PBMCs.

The V end was cut by 4 bases, the J end by 0 bases, with 4 bases between. The CDR3 runs to 13 residues. Libraries were prepared by immunoSEQ multiplex PCR; TCRdb keeps only in-frame clonotypes and omits some of them. Here the sample spans around 150,000 clones, 70% to 90% being singletons. The sequencing input was peripheral blood. The V call is TRBV23-1, the J call TRBJ1-5; D not certain. TRBV23-1 is treated as an ORF (open reading frame) with a function not yet certain. This clonotype was obtained from a man aged 60 to 69 with acute or convalescent COVID-19. The CDR3 is CASSRHSNQPQHF. CDR3 DNA sequence: TGCGCCAGCAGTCGTCATAGCAATCAGCCCCAGCATTTT.